These 8 T cell receptor beta chains were sequenced from one sample in a study of CD8+CD57+ T cells in acquired aplastic anemia. TCR beta VDJ and CDR3 profiling used genomic DNA as template. Each CDR3 protein gets one entry after TCRdb re-called the reads with MiXCR. The repertoire holds approximately 65,000 distinct CDR3 sequences, under 55% seen once, with 2% to 2.5% in the top ten. The material sequenced was sorted CD4+, CD8+, or CD8+CD57+ T cells (not recorded which) from PBMCs. These receptors came from a human donor in good health, serving as a control.

CDR3 sequence reads: CASSIGGSGNTIYF. CDR3 in DNA: TGTGCCAGTAGTATCGGCGGTTCTGGAAACACCATATATTTT. V usage is TRBV19 and J usage is TRBJ1-3; D call uncertain. The CDR3 has 14 residues. V gave up 3 bases and J gave up 1 base, with 7 bases separating them. CDR1 and CDR2 (germline): LNHDA, SQIVND (reference sequence).

Many counts were recorded for this clonotype. The chain links TRBV20-1 to TRBJ2-3; 9 nucleotides align to TRBD2. Germline CDR1 reads DFQATT; CDR2 reads SNEGSKA (reference sequence). This CDR3 has 13 amino acids. Losses at the gene ends were 4 bases for V and 4 bases for J; bases not matched to a gene: 3. The CDR3 loop is CSATRTSADTQYF. In DNA, the CDR3 is TGCAGTGCTACCCGGACTAGCGCAGATACGCAGTATTTT.

Only a few counts were recorded for this clonotype. V gene TRBV24-1 combines with J gene TRBJ1-2; D unresolved. Per the germline V gene, CDR1 is KGHDR and CDR2 is SFDVKD. This CDR3 has 13 amino acids. V gave up 5 bases and J gave up 2 bases, with 8 bases separating them. This chain's CDR3 is CATSADRNYGYTF. The CDR3 nucleotides read TGTGCCACCAGTGCGGACCGAAACTATGGCTACACCTTC.

Turning to this clonotype: It may be a read error: a sequence one base away is much more abundant. This rearrangement joins TRBV30 to TRBJ2-3, with 8 bases identical to TRBD1. The better agreement between TRBJ1-5 and the DNA end casts doubt on the J call. The CDR3 has 15 amino acids. Germline loops: CDR1 GTSNPN, CDR2 SVGIG (reference sequence). CDR3 coding DNA: TGTGCCTGGAGTGTAGGACAGGGACTCACGGATACGCAGCATTTT. It specifies CAWSVGQGLTDTQHF.

This clonotype was counted at least ten times. The chain recombines TRBV11-2 with TRBJ1-2; D unclear. The germline V and J ends were trimmed by 5 bases and 3 bases, with 10 bases remaining between them. The CDR3 length is 13 residues. Germline CDR1 and CDR2: SGHAT and FQNNGV. CDR3 nucleotide sequence: TGTGCCAGCAGCCCCGGAGATTACTATGGCTACACCTTC. This encodes CASSPGDYYGYTF.

This clonotype was seen a few times. One base away lies a much larger clone, so this may be a sequencing read error. The genes are TRBV9 and TRBJ1-1, with a possible D match to TRBD1 (5 bases). V lost 5 bases and J lost 4, with 15 bases in between. The CDR3 is made up of 14 amino acids. Germline values: CDR1 SGDLS, CDR2 YYNGEE. The CDR3 sequence is CASSSSWGCTEAFF. The CDR3 DNA reads as TGTGCCAGCAGTTCCTCGTGGGGGTGCACTGAAGCTTTCTTT.

This clonotype was counted only a few times. The junction shows a germline mismatch at one end, possibly a read error. The rearrangement joins TRBV5-6 to TRBJ2-4; possibly TRBD1 for D (6 bases). The CDR3 sequence is 16 residues long. CDR1 SGHDT and CDR2 YYEEEE come from the germline V gene. As DNA, the CDR3 is TGTGCCGGCAGCTTGGTCCAGGGGAAAACCAAAAACATTCAGTACTTC. Translation gives CAGSLVQGKTKNIQYF. The full variable domain, in which reference TRBV5-6 and TRBJ2-4 provide the parts outside the CDR3, is DAGVTQSPTHLIKTRGQQVTLRCSPKSGHDTVSWYQQALGQGPQFIFQYYEEEERQRGNFPDRFSGHQFPNYSSELNVNALLLGDSALYLCAGSLVQGKTKNIQYFGAGTRLSVL.

CDR3 in amino acids: CASSPRTSGTGEQFF. The CDR3 DNA follows: TGTGCCAGCAGCCCTCGGACTAGCGGGACGGGTGAGCAGTTCTTC. The chain carries TRBV7-3 and TRBJ2-1; TRBD2 agrees at 12 bases. Germline V CDR1 and CDR2: SGHTA, FQGTGA. V lost 5 bases to trimming and J lost 9 bases; unmatched junction nucleotides: 8. This CDR3 region has 15 residues. Full variable domain (missing parts from reference TRBV7-3 and TRBJ2-1): GAGVSQTPSNKVTEKGKYVELRCDPISGHTALYWYRQSLGQGPEFLIYFQGTGAADDSGLPNDRFFAVRPEGSVSTLKIQRTERGDSAVYLCASSPRTSGTGEQFFGPGTRLTVL.